The 10 T cell receptor beta chains listed next were all sequenced from one sample in a study of blood T cell repertoires in COVID-19. TCRdb keeps only in-frame clones here, not all; method: immunoSEQ multiplex PCR. The data contain approximately 98,000 clones, 88% of them seen just once; the ten biggest clones take up 2.4%. Sequenced sample: peripheral blood. These receptor sequences come from a human donor in a cohort sampled during active COVID-19.

As for this clone: Other DNA sequences of this sample code for an identical CDR3. The chain carries TRBV12-3 or TRBV12-4 and TRBJ1-2, with D perhaps TRBD1 (5 bases). This CDR3 contains 13 residues. The V end lost 3 bases, the J end lost 7 bases, and 12 bases lay between the germline ends. The CDR3, as DNA: TGTGCCAGCAGTTTTGGAGGGGCGGGTGGCTACACCTTC. Its protein product is CASSFGGAGGYTF.

The rearrangement uses TRBV5-8 and TRBJ1-5, with D maybe TRBD1 (6 bases). Germline values: CDR1 SGHTS, CDR2 YDEGEE. This CDR3 comprises 16 residues. The V end lost 4 bases, the J end lost 1 base, and 15 bases lay between the germline ends. CDR3 region: CASSGGGSHSNQPQHF. Written as DNA, the CDR3 is TGTGCCAGCAGCGGGGGGGGCAGTCACAGCAATCAGCCCCAGCATTTT.

V usage is TRBV6-6 and J usage is TRBJ2-3; 7 bases are a match to TRBD2. V dropped 7 bases and J dropped 2; count of bases not matched to a gene: 12. This CDR3 is built from 16 residues. In germline, CDR1 is MNHNY, CDR2 SVGAGI (reference sequence). DNA for the CDR3: TGTGCCAGCACCCCAGGGCTAGCGGACCTCACAGATACGCAGTATTTT. Its translation: CASTPGLADLTDTQYF.

The rearrangement joins TRBV27 to TRBJ2-7, with 9 positions matching TRBD1. There are 15 residues in the CDR3. With 6 bases clipped from V and 1 base from J, the junction kept 7 bases outside the gene matches. Germline CDR1 reads MNHEY; CDR2 reads SMNVEV (reference sequence). The CDR3 DNA is TGTGCCAGCAGCAAACCGGGACAGGGATCCTACGAGCAGTACTTC. It encodes CASSKPGQGSYEQYF.

This chain uses TRBV29-1 with TRBJ2-7, with TRBD1 matching 11 bases. The V segment lost 4 bases and the J segment 2 bases; nucleotides outside the gene matches: 4. The CDR3 is made up of 14 amino acids. CDR1 is SQVTM, CDR2 ANQGSEA, per germline. The DNA of the CDR3 is TGCAGCGTTGTGGACAGGGGGCCGACCTACGAGCAGTACTTC. As protein: CSVVDRGPTYEQYF.

The chain recombines TRBV9 with TRBJ2-1, with 8 bases lining up with TRBD2. Germline values: CDR1 SGDLS, CDR2 YYNGEE. After removal of 4 bases from V and 4 bases from J, the junction contained 10 bases not matched to a gene. The CDR3 totals 16 residues. Written as DNA, the CDR3 is TGTGCCAGCAGCCCCCCAGAGCGGGGGCCTTACAATGAGCAGTTCTTC. Its protein product is CASSPPERGPYNEQFF.

The chain combines TRBV4-1 with TRBJ1-1, with a possible D match to TRBD1 (6 bases). V was pared by 0 bases and J by 2 bases, with 10 bases between. This CDR3 comprises 15 residues. Germline assignment: CDR1 MGHRA and CDR2 YSYEKL. CDR3 in amino acids: CASSQDTGTNTEAFF. In nucleotides, the CDR3 is TGCGCCAGCAGCCAAGATACAGGGACAAACACTGAAGCTTTCTTT.

This clone is a singleton in its sample. In DNA, the CDR3 is TGTGCCAGCAGTTTGGGACTAAACACCGGGGAGCTGTTTTTT. Translation gives CASSLGLNTGELFF. This chain links TRBV27 with TRBJ2-2, with 7 bases fitting TRBD2. This CDR3 comprises 14 residues. Germline V gene sequence: CDR1 MNHEY, CDR2 SMNVEV (reference sequence). With 3 bases clipped from V and 2 bases from J, the junction kept 0 bases outside the gene matches.

The chain combines TRBV30 with TRBJ2-2; the D gene is possibly TRBD2 (5 bases). V was pared by 2 bases and J by 7 bases, with 14 bases between. Germline CDR1 GTSNPN, CDR2 SVGIG (reference sequence). The CDR3 has 14 amino acids. CDR3 bases: TGTGCCTGGAGTCATAGCGATTGGGACGGGGAGCTGTTTTTT. As protein: CAWSHSDWDGELFF.

This chain connects TRBV19 to TRBJ1-6; 8 bases agree with TRBD1. CDR3 size: 14 residues. CDR1 LNHDA and CDR2 SQIVND come from the germline V gene (reference sequence). The ends lost 6 bases at V and 9 bases at J; junction bases unmatched: 7. The DNA for the CDR3 is TGTGCCAGTAGCCCGGACAGGGTTATTTCACCCCTCCACTTT. This codes for CASSPDRVISPLHF. Looking up the rest from reference TRBV19 and TRBJ1-6 gives the full variable domain: DGGITQSPKYLFRKEGQNVTLSCEQNLNHDAMYWYRQDPGQGLRLIYYSQIVNDFQKGDIAEGYSVSREKKESFPLTVTSAQKNPTAFYLCASSPDRVISPLHFGNGTRLTVT.